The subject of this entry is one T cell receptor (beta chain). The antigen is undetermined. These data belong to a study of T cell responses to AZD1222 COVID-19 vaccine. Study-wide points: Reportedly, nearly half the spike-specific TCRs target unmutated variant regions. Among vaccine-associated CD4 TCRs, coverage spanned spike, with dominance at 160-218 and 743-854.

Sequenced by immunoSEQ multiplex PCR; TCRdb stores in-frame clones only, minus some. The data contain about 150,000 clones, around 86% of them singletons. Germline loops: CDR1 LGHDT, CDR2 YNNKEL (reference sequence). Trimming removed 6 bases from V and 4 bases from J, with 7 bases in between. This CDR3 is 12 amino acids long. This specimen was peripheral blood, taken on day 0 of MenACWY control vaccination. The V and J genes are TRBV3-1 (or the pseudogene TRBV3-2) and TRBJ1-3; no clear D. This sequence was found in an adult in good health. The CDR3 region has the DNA TGTGCCAGCAGACAACAGGGAAACACCATATATTTT. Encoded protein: CASRQQGNTIYF.